These 4 T cell receptor beta chains originate from one sample sequenced in a study of blood T cell repertoires in COVID-19. Sequenced by immunoSEQ multiplex PCR; TCRdb stores in-frame clones only, minus some. The data contain 200,000 to 250,000 clones, 88% of them singletons. The sample consisted of peripheral blood. The receptors stem from a woman between 55 and 75 years old with acute or convalescent COVID-19.

This clone was counted only a few times. The rearrangement uses TRBV6-1 and TRBJ1-5; a possible D gene is TRBD1 (6 bases). V was trimmed by 2 bases and J by 0 bases, leaving 11 bases between them. CDR1 and CDR2 from the germline V gene are MNHNS and SASEGT. This CDR3 is built from 16 residues. Here the CDR3 DNA reads TGTGCCAGCAGTGAAAACGGACAGTATAGCAATCAGCCCCAGCATTTT. Its protein product is CASSENGQYSNQPQHF.

The CDR3 DNA is TGTGCCAGCAGCCAAGACGGTCGGGACAGGGTCCTCCACACCATATATTTT. Amino acid sequence: CASSQDGRDRVLHTIYF. The chain carries TRBV3-1 (or the pseudogene TRBV3-2) and TRBJ1-3; 9 bases match TRBD1. The CDR3 runs 17 residues. V lost 0 bases, J lost 8 bases, and 11 bases stayed unmatched. Per germline, CDR1 LGHDT and CDR2 YNNKEL (reference sequence).

This CDR3 reads CASGRADPSYGYTF. The DNA for the CDR3 is TGTGCCAGCGGGAGGGCAGACCCCTCCTATGGCTACACCTTC. The chain recombines TRBV9 with TRBJ1-2, with D unclear. CDR1 is SGDLS and CDR2 is YYNGEE in the germline V gene. This CDR3 is 14 amino acids long. V was cut by 7 bases and J by 4 bases, with 17 bases left in between.

CDR3 sequence: CASAARGNSNQPQHF. CDR3 bases: TGTGCCAGCGCGGCCAGAGGTAATAGCAATCAGCCCCAGCATTTT. The chain recombines TRBV19 with TRBJ1-5, with D unclear. Germline lookup yields CDR1 LNHDA and CDR2 SQIVND (reference sequence). The CDR3 spans 15 residues. The V gene lost 9 bases and the J gene lost 0 bases, with 15 bases spanning the gap.